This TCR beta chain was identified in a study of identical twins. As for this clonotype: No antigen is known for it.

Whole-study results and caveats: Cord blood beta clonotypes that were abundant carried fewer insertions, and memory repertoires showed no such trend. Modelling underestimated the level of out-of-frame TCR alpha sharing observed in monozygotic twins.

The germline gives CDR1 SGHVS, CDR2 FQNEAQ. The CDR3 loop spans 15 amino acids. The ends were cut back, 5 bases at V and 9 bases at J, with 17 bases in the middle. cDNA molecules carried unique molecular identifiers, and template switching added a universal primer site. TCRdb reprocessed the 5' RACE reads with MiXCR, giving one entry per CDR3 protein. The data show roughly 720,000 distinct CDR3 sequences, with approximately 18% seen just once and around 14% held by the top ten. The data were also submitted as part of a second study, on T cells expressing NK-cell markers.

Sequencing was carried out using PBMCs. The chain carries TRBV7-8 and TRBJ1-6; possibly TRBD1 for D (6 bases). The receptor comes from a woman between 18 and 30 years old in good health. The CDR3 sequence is CASSPPTGFRSPLHF. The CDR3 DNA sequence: TGTGCCAGCAGCCCGCCTACAGGGTTTCGTTCACCCCTCCACTTT.